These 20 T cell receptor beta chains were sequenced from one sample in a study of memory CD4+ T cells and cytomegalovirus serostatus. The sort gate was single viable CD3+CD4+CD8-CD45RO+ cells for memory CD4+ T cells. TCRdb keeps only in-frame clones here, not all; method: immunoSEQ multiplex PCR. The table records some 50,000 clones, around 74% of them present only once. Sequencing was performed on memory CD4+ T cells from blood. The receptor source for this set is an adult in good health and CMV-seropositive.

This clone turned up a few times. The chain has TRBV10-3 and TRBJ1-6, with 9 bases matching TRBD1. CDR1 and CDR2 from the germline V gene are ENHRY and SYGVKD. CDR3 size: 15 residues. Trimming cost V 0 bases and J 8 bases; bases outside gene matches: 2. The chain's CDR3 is CAISESRTGDSPLHF. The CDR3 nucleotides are TGTGCCATCAGTGAGTCTAGGACAGGGGATTCACCCCTCCACTTT.

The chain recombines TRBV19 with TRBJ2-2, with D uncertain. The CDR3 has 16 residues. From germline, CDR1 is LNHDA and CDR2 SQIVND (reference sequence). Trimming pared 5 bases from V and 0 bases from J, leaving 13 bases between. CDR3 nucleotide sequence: TGTGCCAGTAGTGCCTACAGAACCTCGAACACCGGGGAGCTGTTTTTT. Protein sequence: CASSAYRTSNTGELFF.

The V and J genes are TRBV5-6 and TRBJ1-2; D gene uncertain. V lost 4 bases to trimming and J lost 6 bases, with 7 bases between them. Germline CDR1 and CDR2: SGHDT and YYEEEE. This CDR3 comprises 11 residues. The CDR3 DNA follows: TGTGCCAGCAGCCACGGACATGGCTACACCTTC. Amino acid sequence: CASSHGHGYTF. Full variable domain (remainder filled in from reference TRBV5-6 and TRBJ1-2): DAGVTQSPTHLIKTRGQQVTLRCSPKSGHDTVSWYQQALGQGPQFIFQYYEEEERQRGNFPDRFSGHQFPNYSSELNVNALLLGDSALYLCASSHGHGYTFGSGTRLTVV.

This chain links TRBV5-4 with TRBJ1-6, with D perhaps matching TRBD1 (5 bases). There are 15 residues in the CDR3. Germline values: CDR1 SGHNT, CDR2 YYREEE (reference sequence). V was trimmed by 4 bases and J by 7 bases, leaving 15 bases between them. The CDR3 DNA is TGTGCCAGCAGCCCCACCGGGACGGAGAATTCACCCCTCCACTTT. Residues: CASSPTGTENSPLHF.

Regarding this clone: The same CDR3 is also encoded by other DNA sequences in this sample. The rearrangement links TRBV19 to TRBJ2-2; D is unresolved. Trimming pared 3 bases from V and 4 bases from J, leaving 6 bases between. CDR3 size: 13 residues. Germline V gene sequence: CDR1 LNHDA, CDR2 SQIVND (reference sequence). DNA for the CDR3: TGTGCCAGTAGTATGAGTAGCACCGGGGAGCTGTTTTTT. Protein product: CASSMSSTGELFF.

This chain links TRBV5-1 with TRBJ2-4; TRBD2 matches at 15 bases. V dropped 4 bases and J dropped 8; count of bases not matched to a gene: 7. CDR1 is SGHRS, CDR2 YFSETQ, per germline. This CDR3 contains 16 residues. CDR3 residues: CASSPGLAGGRDIQYF. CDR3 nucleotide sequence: TGCGCCAGCAGCCCCGGACTAGCGGGGGGGCGCGACATTCAGTACTTC.

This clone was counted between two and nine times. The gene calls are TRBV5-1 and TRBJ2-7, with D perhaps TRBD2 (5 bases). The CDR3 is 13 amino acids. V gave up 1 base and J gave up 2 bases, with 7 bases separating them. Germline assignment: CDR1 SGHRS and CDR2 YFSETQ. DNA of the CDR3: TGCGCCAGCAGCTTGCAGGAGGCCTACGAGCAGTACTTC. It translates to CASSLQEAYEQYF.

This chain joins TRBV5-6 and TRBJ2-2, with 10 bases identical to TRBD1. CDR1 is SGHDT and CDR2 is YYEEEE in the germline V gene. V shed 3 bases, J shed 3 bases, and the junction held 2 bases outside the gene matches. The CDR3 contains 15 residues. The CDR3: CASSYGTGDTGELFF. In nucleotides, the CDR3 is TGTGCCAGCAGCTACGGGACAGGGGACACCGGGGAGCTGTTTTTT.

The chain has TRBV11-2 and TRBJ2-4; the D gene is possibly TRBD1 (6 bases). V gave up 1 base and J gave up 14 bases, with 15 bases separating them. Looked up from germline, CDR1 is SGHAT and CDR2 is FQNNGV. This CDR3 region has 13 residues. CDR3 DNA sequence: TGTGCCAGCAGCTTAGGAATAGGGCAGGGGAAGTACTTC. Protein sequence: CASSLGIGQGKYF.

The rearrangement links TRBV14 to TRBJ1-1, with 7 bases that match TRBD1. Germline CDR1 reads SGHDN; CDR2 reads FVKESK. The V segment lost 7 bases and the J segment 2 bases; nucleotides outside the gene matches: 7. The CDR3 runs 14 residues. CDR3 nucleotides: TGTGCCAGCAAAGGACGACAGGGTAACACTGAAGCTTTCTTT. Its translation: CASKGRQGNTEAFF.

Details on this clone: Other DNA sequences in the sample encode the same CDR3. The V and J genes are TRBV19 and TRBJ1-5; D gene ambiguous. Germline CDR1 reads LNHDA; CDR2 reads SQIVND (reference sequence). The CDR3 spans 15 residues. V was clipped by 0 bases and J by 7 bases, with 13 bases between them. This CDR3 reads CASSIDRQVEQPQHF. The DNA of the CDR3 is TGTGCCAGTAGTATAGATCGCCAGGTGGAGCAGCCCCAGCATTTT.

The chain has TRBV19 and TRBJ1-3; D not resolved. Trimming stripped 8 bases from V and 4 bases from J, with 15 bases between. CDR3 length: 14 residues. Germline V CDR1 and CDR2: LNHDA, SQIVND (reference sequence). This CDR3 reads CASERGSGGNTIYF. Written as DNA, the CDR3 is TGTGCCAGTGAGCGAGGGTCTGGCGGAAACACCATATATTTT.

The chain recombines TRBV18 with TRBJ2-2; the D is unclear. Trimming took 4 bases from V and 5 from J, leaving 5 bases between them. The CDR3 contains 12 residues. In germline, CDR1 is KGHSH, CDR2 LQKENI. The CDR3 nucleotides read TGTGCCAGCTCACACGGGACCGGGGAGCTGTTTTTT. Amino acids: CASSHGTGELFF.

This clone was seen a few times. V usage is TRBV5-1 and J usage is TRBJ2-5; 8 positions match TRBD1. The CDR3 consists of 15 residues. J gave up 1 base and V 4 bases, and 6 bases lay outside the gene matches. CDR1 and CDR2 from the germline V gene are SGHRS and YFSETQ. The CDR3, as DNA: TGCGCCAGCAGCCCTGACACAGGGGGCCAAGAGACCCAGTACTTC. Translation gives CASSPDTGGQETQYF.

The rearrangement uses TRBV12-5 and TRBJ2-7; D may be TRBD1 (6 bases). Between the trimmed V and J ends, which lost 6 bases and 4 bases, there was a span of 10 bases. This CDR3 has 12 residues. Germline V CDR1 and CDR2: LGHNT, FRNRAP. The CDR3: CASGMDSYEQYF. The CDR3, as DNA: TGTGCTAGTGGAATGGACAGTTACGAGCAGTACTTC. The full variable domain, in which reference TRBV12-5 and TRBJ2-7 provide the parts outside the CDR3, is DARVTQTPRHKVTEMGQEVTMRCQPILGHNTVFWYRQTMMQGLELLAYFRNRAPLDDSGMPKDRFSAEMPDATLATLKIQPSEPRDSAVYFCASGMDSYEQYFGPGTRLTVT.

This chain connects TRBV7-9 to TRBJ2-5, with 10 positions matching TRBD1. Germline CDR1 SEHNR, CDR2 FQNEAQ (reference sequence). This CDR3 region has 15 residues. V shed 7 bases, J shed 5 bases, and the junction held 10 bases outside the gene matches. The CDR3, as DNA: TGTGCCAGCAACACCTGGGACAGGGGAGAGGAGACCCAGTACTTC. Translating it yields CASNTWDRGEETQYF.

CDR3 protein: CASSPRRGRTDHGYTF. CDR3 DNA sequence: TGTGCCAGCAGCCCCAGACGGGGGAGGACAGATCATGGCTACACCTTC. The rearrangement joins TRBV7-6 to TRBJ1-2; D possibly corresponds to TRBD1 (6 bases). This CDR3 region has 16 residues. V lost 5 bases, J lost 6 bases, and 22 bases lay in between. CDR1 SGHVS and CDR2 FNYEAQ come from the germline V gene.

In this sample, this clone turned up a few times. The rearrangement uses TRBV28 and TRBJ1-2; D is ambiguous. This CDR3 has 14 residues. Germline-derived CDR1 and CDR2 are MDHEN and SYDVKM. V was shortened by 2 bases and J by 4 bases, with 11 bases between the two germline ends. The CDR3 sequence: CASSLPGLFYGYTF. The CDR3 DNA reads TGTGCCAGCAGTTTACCCGGACTCTTCTATGGCTACACCTTC.

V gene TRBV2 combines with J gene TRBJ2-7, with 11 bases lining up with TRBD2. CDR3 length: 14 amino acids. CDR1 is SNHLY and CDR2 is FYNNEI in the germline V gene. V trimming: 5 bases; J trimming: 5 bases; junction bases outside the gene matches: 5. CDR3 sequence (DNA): TGTGCCAGCAGTTATAGCGGGGGGGCCGACGAGCAGTACTTC. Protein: CASSYSGGADEQYF.

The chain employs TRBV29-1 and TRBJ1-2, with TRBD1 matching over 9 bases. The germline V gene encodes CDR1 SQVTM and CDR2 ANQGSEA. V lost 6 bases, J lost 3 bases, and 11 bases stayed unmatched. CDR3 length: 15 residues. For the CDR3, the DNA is TGCAGCGTCCACACTTCCGGGGACAGGGACTATGGCTACACCTTC. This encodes CSVHTSGDRDYGYTF.